This record looks at one TCR beta chain sequence and its context. The specificity of this receptor is unknown. The input lacks base qualities; no much larger clone sits a single base away. This sample was taken from a study of shared clonotypes between healthy human individuals (dated by TCRdb to the early 2020s). Context from the whole study: The cohort included a few men and a couple of women between 18 and 49 years of age. Blood TCR repertoires of about 5 healthy adults were deeply sequenced to estimate repertoire size and the extent of clonotype sharing between individuals. To increase sequencing depth and limit assay-specific biases, different laboratories used diverse techniques to prepare libraries and sequence TCR repertoires. Each donor's leukapheresis produced roughly between roughly 0.94 and 9.5 billion PBMCs. Beyond this particular receptor, the publication reports: Sampling was restricted to blood, and TCR repertoires in tissues likely differ from the TCR repertoires found in blood. The small number of donors limited the genetic and exposure-history diversity represented. Based on pairwise subsampling, the degree of clonotype sharing among donors was expected to be affected by sequencing depth.

The junction shows trimming of 0 bases on V and 8 bases on J, and the gene matches do not reach 4 bases of it. The germline V gene provides CDR1 SGDLS and CDR2 YYNGEE. Reading from cysteine to phenylalanine, the CDR3 counts 13 amino acids. This entry keeps only the CDR3 DNA: 39 bases, framed from base 1. Using the deep immunoSEQ assay, multiplex PCR amplified TCR CDR3 regions from genomic DNA. Extracted genomic DNA from each cell subset was spread evenly across all wells of several immunoSEQ 96-well plates, with each plate serving as a replicate. For unsorted PBMC, 300 ng genomic DNA, equal to 25,000 to 35,000 T cell genomes, was loaded into each replicate PCR. Genomic DNA from unsorted PBMC was sequenced over ten immunoSEQ deep assay plates. Purified libraries were quantified with a Qubit 3.0 fluorometer, sized on a Bioanalyzer 2100, and re-quantified with the KAPA Library Quantification kit. Every immunoSEQ 96-well plate was sequenced on a dedicated single-read 150-cycle Illumina NextSeq 550 flow cell. In the original analysis: Because only junctional sequences without quality scores were contained in the immunoSEQ output, filtering matching that applied to full-length reads could not be performed. Sequences were annotated with PyIR, a Python wrapper for IgBLAST v1.9, using IMGT germline references to assign V/J genes and CDR3. Reads were removed for weak V/J assignments (E-value above 1e-6), missing CDR3, stop codons, out-of-frame junctions, or ambiguous translated residues. A V3J clonotype was defined by an identical inferred V gene, J gene, and CDR3 amino acid sequence. Percentage overlap between repertoires was calculated by dividing the number of shared unique clonotypes by the size of the smaller repertoire. RTK rarefaction, the Chao1 estimator, and Recon v2.1 estimates of unobserved clonotypes were used to assess repertoire richness. This immuneACCESS table, as held by TCRdb, lists in-frame sequences with V and J called but not all clones. Of the missing ones, under half trace to an unresolved V gene in checked studies; the others have no known cause. That table furnishes V, J and clone size, whereas the DNA furnished D and trimming. Across this sample there are hundreds of thousands of clones, with around 77% seen only once. Together, the top ten hold around 12% of the sample.

Healthy HIV-negative adults with no recently reported acute infections or vaccinations were included as donors. Only Caucasian adults living in Nashville, Tennessee, USA were represented among the donors. For unsorted samples, about 90 million PBMCs were counted, and genomic DNA was extracted using the QIAamp DNA Blood Mini kit. After blood collection by leukapheresis, PBMCs were isolated using Ficoll-Histopaque density gradient centrifugation and then cryopreserved in the vapor phase of liquid nitrogen. The chain is made from TRBV9 and TRBJ1-2; 7 middle bases align to TRBD1. The clonotype was recovered from a woman aged 40 to 50 in good health. Some clones in this sample may be carry-over from other donors' samples. The sample consisted of PBMCs. For the CDR3, the sequence is CASSVAQGNGYTF. The nucleotide sequence reads TGTGCCAGCAGCGTAGCACAGGGGAACGGCTACACCTTC. Beyond the CDR3, the reference TRBV9 and TRBJ1-2 genes provide the residues; the full variable domain reads: DSGVTQTPKHLITATGQRVTLRCSPRSGDLSVYWYQQSLDQGLQFLIQYYNGEERAKGNILERFSAQQFPDLHSELNLSSLELGDSALYFCASSVAQGNGYTFGSGTRLTVV.